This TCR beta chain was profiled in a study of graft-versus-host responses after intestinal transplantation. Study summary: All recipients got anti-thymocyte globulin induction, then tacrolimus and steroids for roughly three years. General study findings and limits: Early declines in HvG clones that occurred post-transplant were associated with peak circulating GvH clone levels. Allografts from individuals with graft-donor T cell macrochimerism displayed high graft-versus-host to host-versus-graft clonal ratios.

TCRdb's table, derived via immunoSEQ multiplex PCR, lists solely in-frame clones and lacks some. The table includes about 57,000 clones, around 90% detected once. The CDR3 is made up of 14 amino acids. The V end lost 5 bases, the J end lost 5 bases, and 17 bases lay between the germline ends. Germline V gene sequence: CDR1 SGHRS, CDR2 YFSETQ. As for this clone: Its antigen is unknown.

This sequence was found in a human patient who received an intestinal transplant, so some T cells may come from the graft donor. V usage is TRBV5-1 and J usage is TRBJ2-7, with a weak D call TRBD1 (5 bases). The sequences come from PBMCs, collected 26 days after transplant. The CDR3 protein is CASSPLGPRDEQYF. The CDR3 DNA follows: TGCGCCAGCAGTCCTTTGGGGCCCCGGGACGAGCAGTACTTC.